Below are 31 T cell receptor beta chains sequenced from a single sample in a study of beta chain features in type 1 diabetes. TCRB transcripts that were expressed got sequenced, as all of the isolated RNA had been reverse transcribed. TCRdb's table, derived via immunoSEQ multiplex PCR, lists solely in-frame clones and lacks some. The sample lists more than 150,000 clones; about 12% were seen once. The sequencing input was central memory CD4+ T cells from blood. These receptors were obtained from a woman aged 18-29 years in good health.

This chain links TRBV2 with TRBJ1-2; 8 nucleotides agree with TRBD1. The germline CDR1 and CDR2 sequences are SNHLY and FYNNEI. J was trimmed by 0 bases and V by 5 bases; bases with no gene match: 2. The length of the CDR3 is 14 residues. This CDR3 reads CASSQGASNYGYTF. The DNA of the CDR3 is TGTGCCAGCAGTCAGGGGGCATCTAACTATGGCTACACCTTC. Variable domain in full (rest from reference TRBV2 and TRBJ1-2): EPEVTQTPSHQVTQMGQEVILRCVPISNHLYFYWYRQILGQKVEFLVSFYNNEISEKSEIFDDQFSVERPDGSNFTLKIRSTKLEDSAMYFCASSQGASNYGYTFGSGTRLTVV.

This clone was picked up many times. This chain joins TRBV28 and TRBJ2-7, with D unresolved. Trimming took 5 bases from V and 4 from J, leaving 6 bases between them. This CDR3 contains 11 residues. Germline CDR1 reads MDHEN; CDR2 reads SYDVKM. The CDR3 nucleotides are TGTGCCAGCAGTACTGAATACGAGCAGTACTTC. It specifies CASSTEYEQYF.

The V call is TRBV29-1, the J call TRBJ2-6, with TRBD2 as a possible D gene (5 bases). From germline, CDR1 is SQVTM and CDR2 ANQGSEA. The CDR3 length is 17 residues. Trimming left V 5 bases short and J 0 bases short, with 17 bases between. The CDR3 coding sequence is TGCAGCGTTAAGACCGGGGTCCTCCACTCTGGGGCCAACGTCCTGACTTTC. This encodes CSVKTGVLHSGANVLTF.

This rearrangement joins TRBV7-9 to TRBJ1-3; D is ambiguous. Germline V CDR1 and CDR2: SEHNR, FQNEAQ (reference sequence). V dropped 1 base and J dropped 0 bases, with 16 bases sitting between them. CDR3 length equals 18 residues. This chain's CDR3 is CASSLDLAWARSGNTIYF. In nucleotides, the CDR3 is TGTGCCAGCAGCTTAGACTTGGCGTGGGCCCGCTCTGGAAACACCATATATTTT.

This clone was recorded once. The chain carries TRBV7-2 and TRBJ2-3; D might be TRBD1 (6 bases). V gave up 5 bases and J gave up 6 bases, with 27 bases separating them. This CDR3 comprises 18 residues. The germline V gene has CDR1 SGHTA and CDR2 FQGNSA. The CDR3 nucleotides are TGTGCCAGCAGCGTCTACAGGGTCGGGAACCCCCCAACGGATACGCAGTATTTT. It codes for CASSVYRVGNPPTDTQYF.

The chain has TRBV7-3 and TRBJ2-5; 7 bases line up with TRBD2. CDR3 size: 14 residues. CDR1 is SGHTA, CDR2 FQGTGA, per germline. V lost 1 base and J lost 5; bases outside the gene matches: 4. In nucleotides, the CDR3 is TGTGCCAGCAGCTTAAGCGGGGGTGCGGAGACCCAGTACTTC. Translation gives CASSLSGGAETQYF. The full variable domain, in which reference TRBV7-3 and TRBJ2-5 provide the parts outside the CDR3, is GAGVSQTPSNKVTEKGKYVELRCDPISGHTALYWYRQSLGQGPEFLIYFQGTGAADDSGLPNDRFFAVRPEGSVSTLKIQRTERGDSAVYLCASSLSGGAETQYFGPGTRLLVL.

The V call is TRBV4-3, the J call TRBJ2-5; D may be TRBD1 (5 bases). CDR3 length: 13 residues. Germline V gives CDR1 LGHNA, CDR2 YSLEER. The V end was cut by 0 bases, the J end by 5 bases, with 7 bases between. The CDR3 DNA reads TGCGCCAGCAGCCAAGAAAGGGGTGAGACCCAGTACTTC. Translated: CASSQERGETQYF.

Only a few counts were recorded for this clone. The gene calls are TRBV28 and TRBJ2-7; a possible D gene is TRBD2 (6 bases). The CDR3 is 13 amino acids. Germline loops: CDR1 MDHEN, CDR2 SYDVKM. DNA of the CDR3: TGTGCTGCGGGGAGGCAGCCGGTCAACGAGCAGTACTTC. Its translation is CAAGRQPVNEQYF.

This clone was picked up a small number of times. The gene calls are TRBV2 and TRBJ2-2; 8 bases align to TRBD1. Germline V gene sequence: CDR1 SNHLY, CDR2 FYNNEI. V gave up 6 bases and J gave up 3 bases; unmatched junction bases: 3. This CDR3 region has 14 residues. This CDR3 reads CASRDRVHTGELFF. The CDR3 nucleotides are TGTGCCAGCAGGGACAGGGTGCACACCGGGGAGCTGTTTTTT.

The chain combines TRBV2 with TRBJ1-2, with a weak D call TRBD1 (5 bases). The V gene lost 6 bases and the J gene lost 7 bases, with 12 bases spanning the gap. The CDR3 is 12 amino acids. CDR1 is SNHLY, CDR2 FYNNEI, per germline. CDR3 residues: CASRSQGGGYTF. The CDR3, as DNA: TGTGCCAGCAGGTCGCAGGGAGGTGGCTACACCTTC.

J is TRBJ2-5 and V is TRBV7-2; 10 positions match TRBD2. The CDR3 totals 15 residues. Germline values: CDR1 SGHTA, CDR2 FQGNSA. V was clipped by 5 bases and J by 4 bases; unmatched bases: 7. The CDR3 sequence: CASSRLAGGVETQYF. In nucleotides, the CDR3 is TGTGCCAGCAGCAGACTAGCGGGCGGGGTAGAGACCCAGTACTTC.

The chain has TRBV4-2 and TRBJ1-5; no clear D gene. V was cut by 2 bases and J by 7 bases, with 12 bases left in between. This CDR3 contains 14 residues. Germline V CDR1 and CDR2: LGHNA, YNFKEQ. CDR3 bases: TGTGCCAGCAGCCAAAGCGGCAGCGGACAGCCCCAGCATTTT. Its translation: CASSQSGSGQPQHF.

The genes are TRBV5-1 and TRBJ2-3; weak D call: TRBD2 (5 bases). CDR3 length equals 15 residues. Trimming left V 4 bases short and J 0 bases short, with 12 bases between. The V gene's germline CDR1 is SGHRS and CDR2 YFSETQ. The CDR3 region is CASSKAEPSTDTQYF. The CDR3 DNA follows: TGCGCCAGCAGCAAAGCGGAACCTAGCACAGATACGCAGTATTTT.

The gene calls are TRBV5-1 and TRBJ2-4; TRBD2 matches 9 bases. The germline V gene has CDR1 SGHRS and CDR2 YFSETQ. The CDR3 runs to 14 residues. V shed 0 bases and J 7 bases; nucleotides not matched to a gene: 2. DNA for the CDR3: TGCGCCAGCAGCTTGGGGGCGGGAGGGAACATTCAGTACTTC. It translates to CASSLGAGGNIQYF.

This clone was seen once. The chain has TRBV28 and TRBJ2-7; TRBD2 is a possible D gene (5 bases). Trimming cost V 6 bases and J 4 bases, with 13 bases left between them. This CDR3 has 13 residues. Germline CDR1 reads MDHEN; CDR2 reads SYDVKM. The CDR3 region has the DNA TGTGCCAGCAGCCTTAGCGTCGAATACGAGCAGTACTTC. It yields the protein CASSLSVEYEQYF.

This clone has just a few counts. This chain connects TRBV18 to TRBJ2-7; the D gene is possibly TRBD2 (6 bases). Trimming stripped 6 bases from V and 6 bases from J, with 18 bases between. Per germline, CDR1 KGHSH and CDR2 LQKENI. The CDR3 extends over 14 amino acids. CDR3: CASSPTVTRGEQYF. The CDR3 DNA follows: TGTGCCAGCTCCCCCACGGTGACGCGGGGCGAGCAGTACTTC.

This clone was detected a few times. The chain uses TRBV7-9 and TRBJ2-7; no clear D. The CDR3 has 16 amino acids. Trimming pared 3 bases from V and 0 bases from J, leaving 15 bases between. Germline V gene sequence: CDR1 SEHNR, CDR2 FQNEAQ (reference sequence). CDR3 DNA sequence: TGTGCCAGCAGCTTCATAAATGCCGGGTTCTCCTACGAGCAGTACTTC. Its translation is CASSFINAGFSYEQYF.

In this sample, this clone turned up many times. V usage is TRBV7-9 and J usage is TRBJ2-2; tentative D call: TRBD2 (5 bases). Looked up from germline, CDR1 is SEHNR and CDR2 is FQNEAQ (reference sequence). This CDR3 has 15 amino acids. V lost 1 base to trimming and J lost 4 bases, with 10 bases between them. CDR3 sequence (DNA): TGTGCCAGCAGCTTAGGAGTAGGGAGCACCGGGGAGCTGTTTTTT. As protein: CASSLGVGSTGELFF.

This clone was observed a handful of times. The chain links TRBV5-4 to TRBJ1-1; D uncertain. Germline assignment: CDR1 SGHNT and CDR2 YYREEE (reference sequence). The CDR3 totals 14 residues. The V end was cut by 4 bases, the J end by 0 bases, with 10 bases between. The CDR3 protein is CASSLENLNTEAFF. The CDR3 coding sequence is TGTGCCAGCAGCCTTGAGAACCTGAACACTGAAGCTTTCTTT.

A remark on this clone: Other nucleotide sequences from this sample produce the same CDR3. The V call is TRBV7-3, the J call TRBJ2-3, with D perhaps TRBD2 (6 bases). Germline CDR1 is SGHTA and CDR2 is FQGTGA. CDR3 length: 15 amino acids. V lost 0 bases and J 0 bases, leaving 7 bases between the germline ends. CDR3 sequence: CASSLTSGSTDTQYF. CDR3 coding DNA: TGTGCCAGCAGCTTAACTAGCGGCAGCACAGATACGCAGTATTTT.

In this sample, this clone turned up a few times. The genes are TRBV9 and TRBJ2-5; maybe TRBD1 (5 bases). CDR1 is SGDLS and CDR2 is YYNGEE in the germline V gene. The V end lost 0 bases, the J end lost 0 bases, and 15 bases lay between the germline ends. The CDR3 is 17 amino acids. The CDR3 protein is CASSVGLGQPYQETQYF. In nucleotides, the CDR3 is TGTGCCAGCAGCGTAGGATTGGGGCAACCGTACCAAGAGACCCAGTACTTC.

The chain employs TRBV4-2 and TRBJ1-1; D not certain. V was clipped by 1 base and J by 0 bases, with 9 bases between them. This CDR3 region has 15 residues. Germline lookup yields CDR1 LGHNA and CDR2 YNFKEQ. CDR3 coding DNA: TGTGCCAGCAGCCAAGTAAGAGTCCTGAACACTGAAGCTTTCTTT. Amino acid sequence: CASSQVRVLNTEAFF.

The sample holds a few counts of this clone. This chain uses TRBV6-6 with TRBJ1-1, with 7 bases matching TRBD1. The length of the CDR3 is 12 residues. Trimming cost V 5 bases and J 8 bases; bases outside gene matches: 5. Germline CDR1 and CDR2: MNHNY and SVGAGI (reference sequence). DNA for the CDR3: TGTGCCAGCAGTCAAGGGACAGAAGAAGCTTTCTTT. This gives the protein CASSQGTEEAFF.

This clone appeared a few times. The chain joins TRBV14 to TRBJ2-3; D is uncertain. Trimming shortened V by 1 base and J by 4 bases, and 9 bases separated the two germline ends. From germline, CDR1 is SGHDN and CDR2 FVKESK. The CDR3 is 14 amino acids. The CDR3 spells CASSQGARSDTQYF. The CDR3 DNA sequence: TGTGCCAGCAGCCAAGGGGCCAGGTCAGATACGCAGTATTTT.

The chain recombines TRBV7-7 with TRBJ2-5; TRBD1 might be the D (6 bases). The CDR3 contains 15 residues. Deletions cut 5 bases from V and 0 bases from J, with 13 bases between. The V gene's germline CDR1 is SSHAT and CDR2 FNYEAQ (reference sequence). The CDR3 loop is CASSLQQGHQETQYF. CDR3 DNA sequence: TGTGCCAGCAGCCTACAACAGGGACACCAAGAGACCCAGTACTTC.

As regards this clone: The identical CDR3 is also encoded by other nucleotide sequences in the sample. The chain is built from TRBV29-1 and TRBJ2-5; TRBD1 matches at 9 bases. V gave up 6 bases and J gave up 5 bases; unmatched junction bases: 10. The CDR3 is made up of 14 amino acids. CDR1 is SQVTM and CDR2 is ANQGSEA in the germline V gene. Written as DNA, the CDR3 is TGCAGCGTCGCAGGACAGGGGCCCCAGGAGACCCAGTACTTC. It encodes CSVAGQGPQETQYF.

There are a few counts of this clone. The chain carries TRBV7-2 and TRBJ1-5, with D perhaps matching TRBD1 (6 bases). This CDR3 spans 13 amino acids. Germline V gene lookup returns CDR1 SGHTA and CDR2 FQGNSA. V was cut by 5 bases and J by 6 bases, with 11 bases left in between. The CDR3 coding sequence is TGTGCCAGCAGCCCGGGGGGGCGTCAGCCCCAGCATTTT. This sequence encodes CASSPGGRQPQHF.

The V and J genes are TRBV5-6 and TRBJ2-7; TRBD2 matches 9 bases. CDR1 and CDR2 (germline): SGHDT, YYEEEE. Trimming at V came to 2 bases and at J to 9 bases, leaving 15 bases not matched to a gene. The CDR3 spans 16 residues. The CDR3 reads CASSLGVGGRASGQYF. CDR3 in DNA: TGTGCCAGCAGCTTAGGCGTGGGCGGGAGGGCCTCGGGGCAGTACTTC. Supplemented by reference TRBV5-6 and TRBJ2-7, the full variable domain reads DAGVTQSPTHLIKTRGQQVTLRCSPKSGHDTVSWYQQALGQGPQFIFQYYEEEERQRGNFPDRFSGHQFPNYSSELNVNALLLGDSALYLCASSLGVGGRASGQYFGPGTRLTVT.

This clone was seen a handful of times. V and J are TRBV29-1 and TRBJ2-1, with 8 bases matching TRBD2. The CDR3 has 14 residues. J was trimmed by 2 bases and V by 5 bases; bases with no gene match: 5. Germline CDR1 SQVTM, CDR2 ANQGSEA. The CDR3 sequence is CSVNSGSAYNEQFF. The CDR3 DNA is TGCAGCGTTAACAGCGGGAGCGCCTACAATGAGCAGTTCTTC.

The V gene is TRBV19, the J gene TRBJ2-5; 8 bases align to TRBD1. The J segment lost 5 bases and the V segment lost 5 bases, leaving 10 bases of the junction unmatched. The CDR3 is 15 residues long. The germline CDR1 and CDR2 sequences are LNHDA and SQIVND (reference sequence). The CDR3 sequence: CASSPRRQGLETQYF. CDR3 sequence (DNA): TGTGCCAGTAGTCCCCGTCGACAGGGGCTGGAGACCCAGTACTTC.

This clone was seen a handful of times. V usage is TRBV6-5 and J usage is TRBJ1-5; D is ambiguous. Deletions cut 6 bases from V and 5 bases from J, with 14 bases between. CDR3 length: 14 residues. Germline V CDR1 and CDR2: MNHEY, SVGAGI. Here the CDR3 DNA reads TGTGCCAGCAGACATCTTGCGAGCGATCAGCCCCAGCATTTT. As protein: CASRHLASDQPQHF.